These T cell receptor beta chains were read from a single sample in a study of blood T cell repertoires in COVID-19. Measured with immunoSEQ multiplex PCR; TCRdb has only the in-frame clones, and not every one. The repertoire holds approximately 87,000 clones, roughly 90% seen once, with roughly 14% in the top ten. The specimen was peripheral blood. These TCRs come from a man between 65 and 85 years old with active or convalescent COVID-19. Both conserved end residues are trimmed from each CDR3. The order of the fields is V gene, CDR3 protein.

V: TRBV28
CDR3: ASRSTTGVEGNQPQH

V: TRBV2
CDR3: ASLRLSVNTEAF

V: TRBV9
CDR3: ASSARESNSYEQY

V: TRBV6-5
CDR3: ASSYSRQNNYEQY

V: TRBV3-1/TRBV3-2
CDR3: ASSQDWGVAGQETQY

V: TRBV28
CDR3: ASSTSGLAGDNEQF

V: TRBV29-1
CDR3: SVVLGITKNIQY

V: TRBV19
CDR3: ASRARRAASSYNEQF

V: TRBV28
CDR3: ASSSGGGEGSQY

V: TRBV28
CDR3: ASSPTIANTGELF

V: TRBV14
CDR3: ASSQWTSGSRETQY

V: TRBV28
CDR3: ASSPHGQGAGNQPQH

V: TRBV6-1
CDR3: ASSEPGGSIIDQPQH

V: TRBV3-1/TRBV3-2
CDR3: ASSQDWETEKKTIY

V: TRBV7-2
CDR3: ASSLGLLGSEQY

V: TRBV10-1
CDR3: ARRDRGKGKGVGTQY

V: TRBV24-1
CDR3: ATCLGLASTDTQY

V: TRBV2
CDR3: ASSTTQGGYT

V: TRBV28
CDR3: ATRDPGLLEQY

V: TRBV4-3
CDR3: ASSQEREAF

V: TRBV28
CDR3: ASSLVPRTSVAYEQY

V: TRBV4-1
CDR3: ASSQDTNLDYGYT

V: TRBV2
CDR3: ASRSEVNTGELF

V: TRBV7-9
CDR3: ASSLKRGQLDEQF

V: TRBV9
CDR3: ASSADEGGWNEQF

V: TRBV5-5
CDR3: ASSDAGNGELF

V: TRBV4-1
CDR3: ASSPGQLSYEQY

V: TRBV2
CDR3: ASSPEDRGLYEQY

V: TRBV3-1/TRBV3-2
CDR3: ASSVTGVYT

V: TRBV7-2
CDR3: ASSFSRTGQPQH

V: TRBV11-2
CDR3: ASSPQRDTQY

V: TRBV28
CDR3: ASSLAGAPYNSPLH

V: TRBV21-1
CDR3: ASSKQFLAGRDTGELF

V: TRBV5-1
CDR3: ASSASGSSYNEQF

V: TRBV19
CDR3: ASSIASGGPYEQY

V: TRBV15
CDR3: ATSRGQVPYGYT

V: TRBV4-3
CDR3: ASSHARSPRDEQY

V: TRBV21-1
CDR3: ASSKYWTGNDCSNQPQH

V: TRBV6-5
CDR3: ASTMGQAGQPQH

V: TRBV25-1
CDR3: ASSQQTFQETQY

V: TRBV2
CDR3: ASSQRQGAEAF

V: TRBV9
CDR3: ASSAVFSGLGLLGEQF

V: TRBV27
CDR3: ASSFRLAGANEQY

V: TRBV11-1
CDR3: ASSVDRGPYEQY

V: TRBV6-5
CDR3: ASSYGQGREKLF

V: TRBV5-1
CDR3: ASSSGGTGLTNYGYT

V: TRBV28
CDR3: ATRRGGDTQY

V: TRBV5-1
CDR3: ASRLAGGADTQY

V: TRBV30
CDR3: AWREHPRGRRYTEAF

V: TRBV5-1
CDR3: ASSTGQLNEQF

V: TRBV7-3
CDR3: ASSRGTSGGVDTQY

V: TRBV27
CDR3: ASSFSTGVGGYT

V: TRBV18
CDR3: ASSPVEGPNTEAF